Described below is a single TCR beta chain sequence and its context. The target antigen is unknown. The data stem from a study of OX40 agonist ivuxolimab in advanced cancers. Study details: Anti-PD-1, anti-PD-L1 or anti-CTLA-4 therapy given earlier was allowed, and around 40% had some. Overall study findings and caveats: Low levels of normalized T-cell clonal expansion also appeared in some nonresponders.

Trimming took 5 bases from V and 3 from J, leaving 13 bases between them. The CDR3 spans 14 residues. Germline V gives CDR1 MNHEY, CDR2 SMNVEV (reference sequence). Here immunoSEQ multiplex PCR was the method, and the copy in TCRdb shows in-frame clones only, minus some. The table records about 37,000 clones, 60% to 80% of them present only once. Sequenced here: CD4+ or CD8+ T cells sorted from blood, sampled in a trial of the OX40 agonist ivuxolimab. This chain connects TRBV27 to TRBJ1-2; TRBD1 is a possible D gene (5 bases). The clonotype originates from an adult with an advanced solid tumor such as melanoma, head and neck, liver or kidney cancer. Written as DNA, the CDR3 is TGTGCCAGCAGTGGCCGGGGGGAGTACTATGGCTACACCTTC. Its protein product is CASSGRGEYYGYTF.